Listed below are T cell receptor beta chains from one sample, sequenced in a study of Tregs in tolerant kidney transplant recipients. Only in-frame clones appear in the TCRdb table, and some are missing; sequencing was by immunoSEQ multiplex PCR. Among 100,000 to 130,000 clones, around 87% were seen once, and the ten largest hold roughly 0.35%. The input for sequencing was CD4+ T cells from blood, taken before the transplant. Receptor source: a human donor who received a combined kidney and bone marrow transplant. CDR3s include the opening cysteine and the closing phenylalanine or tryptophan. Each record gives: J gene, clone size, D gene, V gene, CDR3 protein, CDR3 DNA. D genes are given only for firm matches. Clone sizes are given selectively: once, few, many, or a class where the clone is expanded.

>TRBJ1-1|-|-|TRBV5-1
CASSPSLLNTEAFF
TGCGCCAGCAGCCCGTCTCTCTTGAACACTGAAGCTTTCTTT
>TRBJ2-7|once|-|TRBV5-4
CASSLPGQSSYEQYF
TGTGCCAGCAGCTTGCCTGGACAGAGCTCCTACGAGCAGTACTTC
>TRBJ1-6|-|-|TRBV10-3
CAISEQGGSPLHF
TGTGCCATCAGTGAACAGGGCGGATCACCCCTCCACTTT
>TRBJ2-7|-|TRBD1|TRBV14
CASSRQGAYEQYF
TGTGCCAGCAGCCGACAGGGTGCCTACGAGCAGTACTTC
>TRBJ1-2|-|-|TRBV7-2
CASNIPGRAGDYTF
TGTGCCAGCAACATTCCGGGCAGGGCTGGGGACTACACCTTC
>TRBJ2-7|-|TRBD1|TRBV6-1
CASRGQPRGEEF
TGTGCCAGCAGGGGACAGCCGAGGGGCGAGGAATTC
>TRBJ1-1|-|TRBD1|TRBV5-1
CASSKTGVNTEAFF
TGCGCCAGCAGCAAGACAGGGGTGAACACTGAAGCTTTCTTT
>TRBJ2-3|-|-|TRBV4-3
CASSQAGTDTQYF
TGCGCCAGCAGCCAAGCAGGTACAGATACGCAGTATTTT
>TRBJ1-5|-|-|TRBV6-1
CASSLQGFSQPQHF
TGTGCCAGCAGCCTTCAGGGGTTTAGTCAGCCCCAGCATTTT
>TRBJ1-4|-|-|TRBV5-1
CASSFGSATNEKLFF
TGCGCCAGCAGCTTCGGAAGCGCAACTAATGAAAAACTGTTTTTT
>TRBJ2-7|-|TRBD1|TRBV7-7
CASSPQDRGYEQYF
TGTGCCAGCAGCCCCCAGGACAGGGGCTACGAGCAGTACTTC
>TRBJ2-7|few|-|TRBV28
CASITGTEQYF
TGTGCCAGCATTACAGGTACCGAGCAGTACTTC
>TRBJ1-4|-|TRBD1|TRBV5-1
CASSEGQGAGEKLFF
TGCGCCAGCAGCGAGGGACAGGGGGCGGGTGAAAAACTGTTTTTT
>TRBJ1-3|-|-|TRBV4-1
CASSQELGLSGNTIYF
TGCGCCAGCAGCCAAGAGCTCGGTCTTTCTGGAAACACCATATATTTT
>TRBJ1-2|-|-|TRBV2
CASHPGGANYGYTF
TGTGCCAGTCACCCGGGGGGCGCGAACTATGGCTACACCTTC
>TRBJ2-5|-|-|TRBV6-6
CASSFGGRVETQYF
TGTGCCAGCAGTTTCGGGGGGCGCGTCGAGACCCAGTACTTC
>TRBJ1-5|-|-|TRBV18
CASSLAGTPATNQPQHF
TGTGCCAGCTCCTTGGCCGGGACTCCGGCGACCAATCAGCCCCAGCATTTT
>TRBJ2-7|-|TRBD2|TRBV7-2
CASSRREGRSSYEQYF
TGTGCCAGCAGCCGTCGGGAGGGGAGGAGCTCCTACGAGCAGTACTTC
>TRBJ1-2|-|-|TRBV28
CASSSHRVGGYTF
TGTGCCAGCAGTAGCCACAGGGTTGGAGGCTACACCTTC
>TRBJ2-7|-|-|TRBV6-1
CASSDHGGPYEQYF
TGTGCCAGCAGTGACCATGGGGGCCCCTACGAGCAGTACTTC
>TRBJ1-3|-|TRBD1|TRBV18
CASSEGQGITGNTIYF
TGTGCCAGCTCAGAAGGACAGGGAATTACTGGAAACACCATATATTTT
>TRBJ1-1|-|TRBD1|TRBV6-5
CASRPKQGAAEAFF
TGTGCCAGCAGACCAAAACAGGGGGCGGCTGAAGCTTTCTTT
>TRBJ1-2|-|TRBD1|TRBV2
CASSEAGTGGFDYGYTF
TGTGCCAGCAGTGAAGCGGGGACAGGGGGCTTCGACTATGGCTACACCTTC
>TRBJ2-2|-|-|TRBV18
CASSVTTGSGTGELFF
TGTGCCAGCTCAGTGACCACGGGATCTGGCACCGGGGAGCTGTTTTTT
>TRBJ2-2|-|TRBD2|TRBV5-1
CASSPAGAANTGELFF
TGCGCCAGCAGCCCAGCGGGGGCCGCGAACACCGGGGAGCTGTTTTTT
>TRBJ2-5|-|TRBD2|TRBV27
CASSTRLAEETQYF
TGTGCCAGCAGTACACGACTAGCGGAAGAGACCCAGTACTTC
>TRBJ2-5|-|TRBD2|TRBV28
CASSLLGAGGETQYF
TGTGCCAGCAGTTTGCTTGGAGCGGGAGGAGAGACCCAGTACTTC
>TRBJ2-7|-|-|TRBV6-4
CASSDPLGARHEQYF
TGTGCCAGCAGTGACCCTCTGGGGGCTCGGCACGAGCAGTACTTC
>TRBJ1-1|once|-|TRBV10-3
CAISGGENTEAFF
TGTGCCATCAGTGGGGGGGAGAACACTGAAGCTTTCTTT
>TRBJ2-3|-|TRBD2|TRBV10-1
CASSEAGGYTDTQYF
TGCGCCAGCAGTGAGGCGGGAGGCTACACAGATACGCAGTATTTT
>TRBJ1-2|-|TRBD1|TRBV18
CASSPSQGNYGYTF
TGTGCCAGCTCACCCTCACAGGGGAATTACGGCTACACCTTC
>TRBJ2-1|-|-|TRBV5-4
CASSFGGVPDNEQFF
TGTGCCAGCAGCTTCGGGGGAGTTCCCGACAATGAGCAGTTCTTC
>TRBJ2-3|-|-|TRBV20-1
CSARYEDTQYF
TGCAGTGCTAGATACGAGGATACGCAGTATTTT
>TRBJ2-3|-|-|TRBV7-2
CASSPLDEGGRNTQYF
TGTGCCAGCAGCCCCCTAGATGAGGGAGGCAGGAATACGCAGTATTTT
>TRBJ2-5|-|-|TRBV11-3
CASSVTVQETQYF
TGTGCCAGCAGCGTGACAGTCCAAGAGACCCAGTACTTC
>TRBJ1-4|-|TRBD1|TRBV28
CASSSPRGTGGADEKLFF
TGTGCCAGCAGTTCCCCTAGAGGGACAGGGGGCGCTGATGAAAAACTGTTTTTT
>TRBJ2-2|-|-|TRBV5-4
CASSFGGAWVGELFF
TGTGCCAGCAGCTTTGGCGGGGCGTGGGTCGGGGAGCTGTTTTTT
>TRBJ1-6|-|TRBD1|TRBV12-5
CASGDRGHNSPLHF
TGTGCTAGTGGGGACAGGGGGCATAATTCACCCCTCCACTTT
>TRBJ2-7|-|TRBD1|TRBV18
CASSPSQGAYEQYF
TGTGCCAGCTCACCGTCGCAGGGGGCTTACGAGCAGTACTTC
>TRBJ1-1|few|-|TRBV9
CASSALDQGRTEAFF
TGTGCCAGCAGCGCCCTTGATCAGGGGAGAACTGAAGCTTTCTTT